These 21 T cell receptor beta chains share one sample of origin, sequenced in a study of T-cell reconstitution after alpha-beta-depleted transplantation in children. Unique molecular identifiers were used in preparing the TCRbeta library. TCRdb passed the PCR reads through MiXCR, listing each CDR3 protein once. Of 600,000 to 700,000 distinct CDR3 sequences in the sample, roughly 17% are singletons; the top ten hold 1.1%. The sequencing used PBMCs from the stem cell graft donor, collected from the stem cell graft. These receptors were obtained from a human donor who donated a stem cell graft to a child with acute myeloid leukemia.

This clonotype was picked up a small number of times. This rearrangement joins TRBV12-3 or TRBV12-4 to TRBJ1-2, with a tentative D call TRBD1 (6 bases). This CDR3 comprises 13 residues. V shed 4 bases and J shed 5 bases, with 11 bases lying between them. CDR3 sequence reads: CASSWTALYGYTF. In DNA, the CDR3 is TGTGCCAGCAGTTGGACAGCGCTTTATGGCTACACCTTC.

The chain links TRBV12-3 or TRBV12-4 to TRBJ1-1; TRBD1 is a possible D gene (5 bases). This CDR3 has 14 residues. V was trimmed by 8 bases and J by 5 bases, leaving 18 bases between them. The CDR3, as DNA: TGTGCCAGCGGCCTATGGGGGAAGAGGACTGAAGCTTTCTTT. Its protein product is CASGLWGKRTEAFF.

This clonotype came up a few times. The chain recombines TRBV4-3 with TRBJ2-7; TRBD2 might be the D (6 bases). This CDR3 spans 16 amino acids. Germline V lookup: CDR1 LGHNA, CDR2 YSLEER. Deletions cut 1 base from V and 2 bases from J, with 15 bases between. CDR3 loop: CASSQVRGVATYEQYF. CDR3 nucleotide sequence: TGCGCCAGCAGCCAAGTGCGGGGTGTAGCCACCTACGAGCAGTACTTC.

Only a few counts were recorded for this clonotype. The chain links TRBV12-3 or TRBV12-4 to TRBJ2-1; 10 nucleotides agree with TRBD1. CDR3 length: 14 residues. Germline trimming cut 8 bases from V and 6 bases from J; bases unmatched to any gene: 7. The CDR3 loop reads CASRIRTGGNEQFF. CDR3 coding DNA: TGTGCCAGCCGCATCCGGACAGGGGGCAATGAGCAGTTCTTC.

This clonotype was picked up many times. CDR3 loop: CRAGGDGYTF. The DNA for the CDR3 is TGCAGAGCAGGGGGGGACGGCTACACCTTC. This chain connects TRBV29-1 to TRBJ1-2; TRBD1 aligns across 7 bases. Germline-derived CDR1 and CDR2 are SQVTM and ANQGSEA. The CDR3 is 10 residues long.

This clonotype has only a few counts. The chain joins TRBV20-1 to TRBJ1-5, with 7 bases fitting TRBD1. Germline-derived CDR1 and CDR2 are DFQATT and SNEGSKA (reference sequence). After removal of 6 bases from V and 5 bases from J, the junction contained 4 bases not matched to a gene. The CDR3 sequence is 12 residues long. CDR3 in amino acids: CSARQGHQPQHF. As DNA, the CDR3 is TGCAGTGCGAGACAGGGCCATCAGCCCCAGCATTTT.

In its sample, this clonotype was seen many times. The rearrangement joins TRBV5-1 to TRBJ2-1, with no clear D. Germline V lookup: CDR1 SGHRS, CDR2 YFSETQ. This CDR3 contains 11 residues. V lost 8 bases to trimming and J lost 8 bases, with 11 bases between them. The CDR3 region has the DNA TGCGCCAGTAGGGTCCGGGATGAGCAGTTCTTC. Its translation: CASRVRDEQFF.

This clonotype was observed a few times. The rearrangement uses TRBV28 and TRBJ2-7; 7 nucleotides align to TRBD1. V dropped 6 bases and J dropped 2; count of bases not matched to a gene: 4. The CDR3 length is 13 residues. Germline V gene sequence: CDR1 MDHEN, CDR2 SYDVKM. CDR3 coding DNA: TGTGCCAGCAGCGACAGGGCAACCTACGAGCAGTACGTC. This gives the protein CASSDRATYEQYV.

About this clonotype: This sequence may be a read error, since a much larger clone differs from it by one base. This rearrangement joins TRBV5-1 to TRBJ2-1; D unresolved. Germline lookup yields CDR1 SGHRS and CDR2 YFSETQ. The CDR3 runs 14 residues. V was shortened by 0 bases and J by 8 bases, with 12 bases between the two germline ends. The CDR3 spells CASSLAAAWDEQFF. DNA for the CDR3: TGCGCCAGCAGCTTGGCAGCAGCGTGGGATGAGCAGTTCTTC.

V usage is TRBV11-1 and J usage is TRBJ2-1, with 10 nucleotides matching TRBD1. The CDR3 has 18 amino acids. Germline lookup yields CDR1 SGHAT and CDR2 FQDESV (reference sequence). The V segment lost 5 bases and the J segment 2 bases; nucleotides outside the gene matches: 12. The CDR3 is CASSGQGVSAFAYNEQFF. CDR3 bases: TGTGCCAGCAGCGGACAGGGGGTGTCTGCCTTCGCCTACAATGAGCAGTTCTTC.

The genes are TRBV2 and TRBJ2-1; TRBD1 agrees at 10 bases. Germline CDR1 is SNHLY and CDR2 is FYNNEI. The CDR3 spans 13 residues. Trimming at V came to 11 bases and at J to 8 bases, leaving 9 bases not matched to a gene. CDR3 DNA sequence: TGTGCCCGCCGGGACAGGGGTATAGATGAGCAGTTCTTC. This translates into CARRDRGIDEQFF. The full variable domain, in which reference TRBV2 and TRBJ2-1 provide the parts outside the CDR3, is EPEVTQTPSHQVTQMGQEVILRCVPISNHLYFYWYRQILGQKVEFLVSFYNNEISEKSEIFDDQFSVERPDGSNFTLKIRSTKLEDSAMYFCARRDRGIDEQFFGPGTRLTVL.

In its sample, this clonotype was seen many times. The rearrangement joins TRBV12-3 or TRBV12-4 to TRBJ1-5; D is perhaps TRBD1 (5 bases). CDR3 length: 13 residues. The V end lost 10 bases, the J end lost 6 bases, and 16 bases lay between the germline ends. CDR3 amino acids: CATQKGSGQPQHF. The DNA for the CDR3 is TGTGCCACCCAAAAGGGGTCGGGTCAGCCCCAGCATTTT.

The sample holds many counts of this clonotype. CDR3 nucleotide sequence: TGCAGTGCTAGATTCCGACAGTACAATGAGCAGTTCTTC. It encodes CSARFRQYNEQFF. The chain joins TRBV20-1 to TRBJ2-1; TRBD1 might be the D (5 bases). The CDR3 runs to 13 residues. The V and J ends lost 2 bases and 4 bases respectively, with 9 bases between them. Germline-derived CDR1 and CDR2 are DFQATT and SNEGSKA (reference sequence).

The V and J genes are TRBV27 and TRBJ1-6; no clear D gene. V dropped 6 bases and J dropped 4 bases, with 10 bases sitting between them. Germline CDR1 and CDR2: MNHEY and SMNVEV (reference sequence). The CDR3 spans 14 residues. CDR3 bases: TGTGCCAGCAGGAAGGTGGGGTATAATTCACCCCTCCACTTT. This gives the protein CASRKVGYNSPLHF.

Many counts were recorded for this clonotype. The chain combines TRBV7-9 with TRBJ2-1; D perhaps matches TRBD2 (5 bases). Trimming cost V 4 bases and J 5 bases, with 6 bases left between them. Germline CDR1 and CDR2: SEHNR and FQNEAQ (reference sequence). This CDR3 has 12 residues. The DNA of the CDR3 is TGTGCCAGCAGCTACGGGAACAATGAGCAGTTCTTC. Translating gives CASSYGNNEQFF.

There are many counts of this clonotype. J is TRBJ2-3 and V is TRBV24-1, with D tentatively TRBD1 or TRBD2 (5 bases each). With 4 bases removed from V and 8 bases from J, the gap between germline ends came to 21 bases. Germline V gene data show CDR1 as KGHDR and CDR2 as SFDVKD. The CDR3 totals 16 residues. CDR3 in amino acids: CATSDPRDGPQGTQYF. CDR3 nucleotides: TGTGCCACCAGTGACCCCCGGGACGGCCCACAAGGTACGCAGTATTTT.

This clonotype was detected a few times. V usage is TRBV5-1 and J usage is TRBJ1-1; 8 nucleotides align to TRBD1. There are 15 residues in the CDR3. The germline V gene encodes CDR1 SGHRS and CDR2 YFSETQ. The V and J ends lost 5 bases and 2 bases, in that order; junction bases with no gene match: 8. The CDR3 DNA follows: TGCGCCAGCAGTGGGAGACAGGGGCCTAACACTGAAGCTTTCTTT. It encodes CASSGRQGPNTEAFF. The full variable domain, rest sourced from reference TRBV5-1 and TRBJ1-1, is KAGVTQTPRYLIKTRGQQVTLSCSPISGHRSVSWYQQTPGQGLQFLFEYFSETQRNKGNFPGRFSGRQFSNSRSEMNVSTLELGDSALYLCASSGRQGPNTEAFFGQGTRLTVV.

This clonotype was seen a few times. The rearrangement links TRBV4-3 to TRBJ2-5; D not resolved. V lost 0 bases, J lost 5 bases, and 19 bases lay in between. Germline CDR1 is LGHNA and CDR2 is YSLEER. The CDR3 runs 17 residues. CDR3 in amino acids: CASSQDSTPVGVETQYF. CDR3 in DNA: TGCGCCAGCAGCCAAGATAGCACCCCGGTTGGAGTTGAGACCCAGTACTTC.

This clonotype was seen at least ten times. The chain is built from TRBV20-1 and TRBJ2-5; D perhaps matches TRBD2 (5 bases). This CDR3 region has 14 residues. Trimming removed 8 bases from V and 5 bases from J, with 21 bases in between. Germline V CDR1 and CDR2: DFQATT, SNEGSKA (reference sequence). Here the CDR3 reads CSTYSSTRRETQYF. The CDR3 DNA follows: TGCAGTACCTACTCGTCAACGCGGAGGGAGACCCAGTACTTC.

The table lists this clonotype with a count of one. V and J are TRBV11-1 and TRBJ2-7, with 11 positions matching TRBD2. This CDR3 has 15 amino acids. V gave up 4 bases and J gave up 6 bases; unmatched junction bases: 8. Germline CDR1 is SGHAT and CDR2 is FQDESV (reference sequence). The CDR3 nucleotides read TGTGCCAGCAGCTCGTCCCGACTAGCGGGAACCGAGCAGTACTTC. It encodes CASSSSRLAGTEQYF.

This clonotype has a count of ten or more. The chain couples TRBV10-3 to TRBJ2-1; tentatively, D is TRBD1 (6 bases). The CDR3 runs to 16 residues. V lost 2 bases, J lost 0 bases, and 11 bases lay in between. CDR1 is ENHRY, CDR2 SYGVKD, per germline. The CDR3 loop is CAISEGGMRSYNEQFF. The CDR3, as DNA: TGTGCCATCAGTGAGGGGGGCATGCGCTCCTACAATGAGCAGTTCTTC.